One sample yielded the 21 T cell receptor beta chains listed below, sequenced in a study of blood T cell repertoires in COVID-19. The data were produced by immunoSEQ multiplex PCR, yet TCRdb's version contains in-frame clones alone and is incomplete. The sample includes around 88,000 clones, about 85% of them seen just once. Sequencing was carried out using peripheral blood. Receptors were obtained from a man in his 60s with acute or convalescent COVID-19.

The J gene is TRBJ1-1, the V gene TRBV6-1; TRBD1 aligns across 8 bases. V was pared by 1 base and J by 6 bases, with 4 bases of the junction left unmatched. Germline V gene sequence: CDR1 MNHNS, CDR2 SASEGT. This CDR3 has 14 residues. The CDR3 region is CASSEGQGFPEAFF. The CDR3 nucleotides are TGTGCCAGCAGTGAAGGACAGGGGTTCCCTGAAGCTTTCTTT.

The chain is built from TRBV5-1 and TRBJ1-2; 8 nucleotides agree with TRBD1. Per the germline V gene, CDR1 is SGHRS and CDR2 is YFSETQ. The CDR3 has 14 amino acids. The V segment lost 5 bases and the J segment 7 bases; nucleotides outside the gene matches: 10. The CDR3 DNA reads as TGCGCCAGCAGTCAAGACAGGGGAGCGGGTGGCTACACCTTC. Its translation: CASSQDRGAGGYTF.

Ten or more counts support this clone. The rearrangement joins TRBV10-3 to TRBJ2-7; D is undetermined. The CDR3 extends over 13 amino acids. Germline V gene lookup returns CDR1 ENHRY and CDR2 SYGVKD. Trimming left V 1 base short and J 3 bases short, with 7 bases between. The CDR3 loop reads CAISEYTYYEQYF. In DNA, the CDR3 is TGTGCCATCAGTGAGTACACATACTACGAGCAGTACTTC.

This chain uses TRBV19 with TRBJ1-5, with 10 positions matching TRBD1. The CDR3 runs 16 residues. Germline CDR1 and CDR2: LNHDA and SQIVND (reference sequence). J gave up 2 bases and V 7 bases, and 8 bases lay outside the gene matches. CDR3 residues: CASNDRGRLGNQPQHF. The CDR3 coding sequence is TGTGCCAGTAATGACAGGGGGCGCTTAGGCAATCAGCCCCAGCATTTT. The variable domain in full, completed from reference TRBV19 and TRBJ1-5, reads DGGITQSPKYLFRKEGQNVTLSCEQNLNHDAMYWYRQDPGQGLRLIYYSQIVNDFQKGDIAEGYSVSREKKESFPLTVTSAQKNPTAFYLCASNDRGRLGNQPQHFGDGTRLSIL.

The gene calls are TRBV19 and TRBJ1-1; the D is unclear. V lost 0 bases, J lost 7 bases, and 12 bases lay in between. The length of the CDR3 is 14 residues. The V gene's germline CDR1 is LNHDA and CDR2 SQIVND (reference sequence). The CDR3, as DNA: TGTGCCAGTAGTATAGATCTTGAGGGAATTGAAGCTTTCTTT. It yields the protein CASSIDLEGIEAFF. Together with reference TRBV19 and TRBJ1-1, the CDR3 gives the full variable domain: DGGITQSPKYLFRKEGQNVTLSCEQNLNHDAMYWYRQDPGQGLRLIYYSQIVNDFQKGDIAEGYSVSREKKESFPLTVTSAQKNPTAFYLCASSIDLEGIEAFFGQGTRLTVV.

This clone was detected only once. The chain links TRBV2 to TRBJ1-2, with 7 nucleotides matching TRBD1. V was pared by 4 bases and J by 6 bases, with 8 bases of the junction left unmatched. This CDR3 has 14 amino acids. Germline CDR1 reads SNHLY; CDR2 reads FYNNEI. The CDR3 nucleotides read TGTGCCAGCAGTGGGGGCAGGGGGACCGATGGCTACACCTTC. It is translated as CASSGGRGTDGYTF.

The chain carries TRBV28 and TRBJ2-6; 7 positions agree with TRBD2. Germline loops: CDR1 MDHEN, CDR2 SYDVKM. This CDR3 is built from 15 residues. V dropped 7 bases and J dropped 0; count of bases not matched to a gene: 3. The CDR3 is CASTWGGSGANVLTF. For the CDR3, the DNA is TGTGCCAGCACCTGGGGGGGCTCTGGGGCCAACGTCCTGACTTTC.

The gene calls are TRBV19 and TRBJ2-7; D is possibly TRBD2 (5 bases). The CDR3 loop spans 16 amino acids. Germline values: CDR1 LNHDA, CDR2 SQIVND (reference sequence). The ends were cut back, 5 bases at V and 3 bases at J, with 20 bases in the middle. The CDR3 loop reads CASSVTGALAIYEQYF. The CDR3 region has the DNA TGTGCCAGTAGTGTGACCGGCGCGCTAGCTATCTACGAGCAGTACTTC.

The rearrangement uses TRBV11-2 and TRBJ2-7, with 7 bases aligning to TRBD1. Germline assignment: CDR1 SGHAT and CDR2 FQNNGV. The CDR3 runs 14 residues. Trimming took 4 bases from V and 1 from J; bases not matched to a gene: 4. In DNA form, the CDR3 reads TGTGCCAGCAGCTGGACAGGTTTGTCCTACGAGCAGTACTTC. Protein: CASSWTGLSYEQYF.

There are a few counts of this clone. The chain uses TRBV3-1 (or the pseudogene TRBV3-2) and TRBJ2-3, with 9 bases lining up with TRBD2. With 2 bases clipped from V and 4 bases from J, the junction kept 7 bases outside the gene matches. The CDR3 is 16 amino acids. Germline V lookup: CDR1 LGHDT, CDR2 YNNKEL (reference sequence). The CDR3 protein is CASSQNSGSGSDTQYF. In DNA form, the CDR3 reads TGTGCCAGCAGCCAAAATAGCGGGAGTGGGTCAGATACGCAGTATTTT.

The chain uses TRBV9 and TRBJ2-1, with D possibly TRBD2 on 5 matching bases. This CDR3 is 16 amino acids long. Germline V gives CDR1 SGDLS, CDR2 YYNGEE. With 0 bases removed from V and 2 bases from J, the gap between germline ends came to 12 bases. In DNA form, the CDR3 reads TGTGCCAGCAGCGTAGGGGTCGGGGTCACCTACAATGAGCAGTTCTTC. It codes for CASSVGVGVTYNEQFF.

This clone occurred once. The chain employs TRBV27 and TRBJ1-1, with 7 bases identical to TRBD1. V lost 2 bases, J lost 6 bases, and 9 bases stayed unmatched. The length of the CDR3 is 15 residues. Per germline, CDR1 MNHEY and CDR2 SMNVEV (reference sequence). The CDR3 region is CASSLGQNRGSEAFF. The DNA of the CDR3 is TGTGCCAGCAGTTTAGGGCAGAACAGGGGTTCTGAAGCTTTCTTT.

The chain couples TRBV27 to TRBJ2-7; 9 positions match TRBD1. V shed 5 bases, J shed 2 bases, and the junction held 7 bases outside the gene matches. The CDR3 is 15 residues long. Germline CDR1 MNHEY, CDR2 SMNVEV (reference sequence). The CDR3 DNA reads as TGTGCCAGCAGTAACAGGGGGCTGCTGACCTACGAGCAGTACTTC. Translation: CASSNRGLLTYEQYF.

V gene TRBV7-9 combines with J gene TRBJ2-3, with D possibly being TRBD2 (6 bases). This CDR3 spans 16 amino acids. Germline lookup yields CDR1 SEHNR and CDR2 FQNEAQ (reference sequence). V was trimmed by 4 bases and J by 2 bases, leaving 16 bases between them. CDR3 DNA sequence: TGTGCCAGCAGCTGGGGACTGCCTTCGGACACAGATACGCAGTATTTT. Translated: CASSWGLPSDTDTQYF.

Only one count was recorded for this clone. The chain employs TRBV23-1 and TRBJ2-7; 8 bases are a match to TRBD1. Being an ORF, TRBV23-1 has a function that is uncertain. Trimming removed 8 bases from V and 4 bases from J; junction bases left unmatched: 16. The CDR3 has 16 residues. CDR3 coding DNA: TGCGCCAGCCTTCACCAGGGGGCCATAGCCCTATACGAGCAGTACTTC. Amino acid sequence: CASLHQGAIALYEQYF.

The chain joins TRBV18 to TRBJ2-7, with 8 bases that match TRBD2. The germline gives CDR1 KGHSH, CDR2 LQKENI. V lost 1 base, J lost 0 bases, and 5 bases stayed unmatched. The CDR3 runs to 16 residues. The CDR3 is CASSPRALAGSYEQYF. The CDR3 region has the DNA TGTGCCAGCTCACCACGCGCCCTAGCGGGCTCCTACGAGCAGTACTTC.

This chain connects TRBV7-2 to TRBJ1-1, with a tentative D call TRBD1 (6 bases). Trimming shortened V by 5 bases and J by 5 bases, and 15 bases separated the two germline ends. Germline V lookup: CDR1 SGHTA, CDR2 FQGNSA. The CDR3 consists of 14 residues. The CDR3 is CASSPYQGSTEAFF. DNA for the CDR3: TGTGCCAGCAGCCCATACCAGGGGTCGACTGAAGCTTTCTTT.

This clone was found once. For the CDR3, the DNA is TGTGCCAGCAGCTTAGCAACCTCAGGGGACACCGGGGAGCTGTTTTTT. It specifies CASSLATSGDTGELFF. The chain is built from TRBV11-3 and TRBJ2-2, with D possibly being TRBD1 (6 bases). CDR3 length equals 16 residues. V shed 1 base and J shed 3 bases, with 12 bases lying between them. Germline assignment: CDR1 SGHNT and CDR2 YENEEA.

The chain carries TRBV18 and TRBJ2-7; TRBD2 is a possible D gene (5 bases). Trimming pared 4 bases from V and 4 bases from J, leaving 11 bases between. Germline assignment: CDR1 KGHSH and CDR2 LQKENI. The CDR3 is made up of 13 amino acids. The CDR3 here is CASSHRRTYEQYF. The CDR3 nucleotides are TGTGCCAGCTCACATCGTCGGACTTACGAGCAGTACTTC.

The chain combines TRBV5-5 with TRBJ2-7; TRBD1 matches at 9 bases. The V gene's germline CDR1 is SGHKS and CDR2 YYEKEE (reference sequence). There are 14 residues in the CDR3. The V gene end was trimmed by 2 bases and the J gene end by 7 bases; junction bases not matched to a gene: 7. CDR3 in amino acids: CASSFLQGAREQYF. The CDR3 nucleotides read TGTGCCAGCAGCTTCTTACAGGGGGCAAGAGAGCAGTACTTC.

The rearrangement uses TRBV13 and TRBJ2-7; 8 bases map to TRBD1. After removal of 5 bases from V and 3 bases from J, the junction contained 6 bases not matched to a gene. This CDR3 contains 14 residues. From germline, CDR1 is PRHDT and CDR2 FYEKMQ (reference sequence). The CDR3 sequence is CASSRDRRDYEQYF. The CDR3 nucleotides are TGTGCCAGCAGCCGGGACAGGAGGGACTACGAGCAGTACTTC.